This T cell receptor (beta chain) was sequenced for a study of cytomegalovirus exposure and HLA in healthy donors. On the study more broadly: Early released data had tens of millions of unique TCRs, all coming from HLA-typed donors. Regarding the study as a whole: Investigators reported 150 to 200 TCR beta chains as tied to cytomegalovirus. Information on immune exposure was restricted to one variable (CMV serostatus). Upon later analysis, HLA-associated TCR beta chains proved more clonally expanded than other, equally common chains.

A note on this clone: Its antigen is currently unknown.

The CDR3 runs to 16 residues. Trimming cost V 5 bases and J 8 bases; bases outside gene matches: 16. Germline V gene data show CDR1 as SGHTA and CDR2 as FQGNSA. The PCR employed 60 Vbeta primers together with 13 Jbeta primers. Clones were read by immunoSEQ multiplex PCR, and TCRdb kept only the in-frame ones, dropping some. The repertoire holds more than 90,000 clones, 81% seen once, with around 4.2% in the top ten. The sample comprised PBMCs. The receptor was derived from a woman in her 70s in good health and CMV-seropositive. The V and J genes are TRBV7-2 and TRBJ1-2; 8 bases fit TRBD1. In DNA form, the CDR3 reads TGTGCCAGCAGCCCACTAGGGACAGGCCGTAGGGGCGGCTACACCTTC. The encoded protein is CASSPLGTGRRGGYTF.